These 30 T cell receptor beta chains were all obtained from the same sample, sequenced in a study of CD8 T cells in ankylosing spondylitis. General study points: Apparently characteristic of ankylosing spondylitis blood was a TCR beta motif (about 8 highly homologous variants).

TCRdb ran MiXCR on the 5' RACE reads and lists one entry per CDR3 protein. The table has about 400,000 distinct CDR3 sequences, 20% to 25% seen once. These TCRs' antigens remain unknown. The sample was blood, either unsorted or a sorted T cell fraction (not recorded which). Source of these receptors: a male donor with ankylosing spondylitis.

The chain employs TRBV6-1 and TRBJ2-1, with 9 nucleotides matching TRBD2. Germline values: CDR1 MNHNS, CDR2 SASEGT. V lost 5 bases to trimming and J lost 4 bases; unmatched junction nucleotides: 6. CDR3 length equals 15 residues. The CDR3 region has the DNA TGTGCCAGCAGTACCGGACTAGCGTCGTACAATGAGCAGTTCTTC. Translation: CASSTGLASYNEQFF.

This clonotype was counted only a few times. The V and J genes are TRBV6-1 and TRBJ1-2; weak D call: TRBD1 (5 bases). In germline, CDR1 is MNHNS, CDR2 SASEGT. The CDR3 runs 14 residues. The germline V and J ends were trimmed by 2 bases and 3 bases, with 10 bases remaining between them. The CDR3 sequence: CASSESGDYYGYTF. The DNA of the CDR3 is TGTGCCAGCAGTGAATCGGGGGATTACTATGGCTACACCTTC.

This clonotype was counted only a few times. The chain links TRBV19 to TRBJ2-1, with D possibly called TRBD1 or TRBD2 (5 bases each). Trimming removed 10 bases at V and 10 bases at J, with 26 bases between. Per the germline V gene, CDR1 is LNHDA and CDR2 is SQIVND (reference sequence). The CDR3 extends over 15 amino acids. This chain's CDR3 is CATTSQGRWVMEQFF. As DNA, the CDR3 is TGTGCCACCACATCTCAGGGACGGTGGGTAATGGAGCAGTTCTTC. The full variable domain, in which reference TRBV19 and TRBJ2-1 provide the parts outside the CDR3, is DGGITQSPKYLFRKEGQNVTLSCEQNLNHDAMYWYRQDPGQGLRLIYYSQIVNDFQKGDIAEGYSVSREKKESFPLTVTSAQKNPTAFYLCATTSQGRWVMEQFFGPGTRLTVL.

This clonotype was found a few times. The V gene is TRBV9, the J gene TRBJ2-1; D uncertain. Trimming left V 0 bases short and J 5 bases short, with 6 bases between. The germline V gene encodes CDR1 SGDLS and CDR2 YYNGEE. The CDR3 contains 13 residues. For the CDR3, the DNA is TGTGCCAGCAGCGTAGTCTACAACAATGAGCAGTTCTTC. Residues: CASSVVYNNEQFF.

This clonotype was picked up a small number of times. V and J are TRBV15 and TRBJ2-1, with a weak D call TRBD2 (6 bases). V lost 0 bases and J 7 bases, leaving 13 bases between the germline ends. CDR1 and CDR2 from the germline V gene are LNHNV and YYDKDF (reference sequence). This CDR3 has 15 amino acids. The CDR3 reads CATSRDWRAGNEQFF. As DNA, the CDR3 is TGTGCCACCAGCAGAGACTGGAGGGCCGGGAATGAGCAGTTCTTC. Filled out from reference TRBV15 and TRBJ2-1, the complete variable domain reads DAMVIQNPRYQVTQFGKPVTLSCSQTLNHNVMYWYQQKSSQAPKLLFHYYDKDFNNEADTPDNFQSRRPNTSFCFLDIRSPGLGDTAMYLCATSRDWRAGNEQFFGPGTRLTVL.

The CDR3 nucleotides are TGTGCCAGCAGCCAAGGAGGACGGAGATCCGGGGACTCACCCCTCCACTTT. It translates to CASSQGGRRSGDSPLHF. The rearrangement joins TRBV4-2 to TRBJ1-6; weak D call: TRBD1 (5 bases). CDR1 and CDR2 from the germline V gene are LGHNA and YNFKEQ. The CDR3 has 17 amino acids. The V gene lost 1 base and the J gene lost 10 bases, with 20 bases spanning the gap.

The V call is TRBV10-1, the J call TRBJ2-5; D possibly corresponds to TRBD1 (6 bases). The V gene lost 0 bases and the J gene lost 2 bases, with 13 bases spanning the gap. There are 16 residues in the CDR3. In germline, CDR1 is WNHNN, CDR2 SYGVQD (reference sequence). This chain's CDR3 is CASSESDVGGQETQYF. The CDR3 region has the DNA TGCGCCAGCAGTGAGTCGGACGTAGGGGGACAAGAGACCCAGTACTTC.

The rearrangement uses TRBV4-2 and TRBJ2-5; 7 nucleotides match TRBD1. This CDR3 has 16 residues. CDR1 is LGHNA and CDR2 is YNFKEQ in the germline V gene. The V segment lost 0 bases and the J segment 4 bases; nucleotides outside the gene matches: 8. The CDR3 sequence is CASSQERARGRETQYF. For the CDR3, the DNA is TGTGCCAGCAGCCAAGAAAGGGCTAGGGGGCGAGAGACCCAGTACTTC.

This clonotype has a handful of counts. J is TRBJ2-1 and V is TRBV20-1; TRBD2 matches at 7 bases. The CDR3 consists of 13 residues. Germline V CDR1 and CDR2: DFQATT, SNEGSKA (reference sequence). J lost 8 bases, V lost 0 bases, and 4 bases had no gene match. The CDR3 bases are TGCAGTGCTAGAGATAGACTAGCCCATGAGCAGTTCTTC. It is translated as CSARDRLAHEQFF.

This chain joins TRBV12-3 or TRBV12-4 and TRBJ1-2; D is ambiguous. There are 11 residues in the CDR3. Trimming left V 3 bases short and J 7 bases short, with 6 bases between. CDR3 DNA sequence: TGTGCCAGCAGTTTGGGTTCTGGCTACACCTTC. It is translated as CASSLGSGYTF.

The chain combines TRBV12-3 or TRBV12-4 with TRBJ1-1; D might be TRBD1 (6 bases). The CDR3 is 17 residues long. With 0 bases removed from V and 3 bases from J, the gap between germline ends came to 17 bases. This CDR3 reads CASSLALAGGRDTEAFF. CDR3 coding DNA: TGTGCCAGCAGTTTAGCCCTAGCGGGGGGCCGGGACACTGAAGCTTTCTTT.

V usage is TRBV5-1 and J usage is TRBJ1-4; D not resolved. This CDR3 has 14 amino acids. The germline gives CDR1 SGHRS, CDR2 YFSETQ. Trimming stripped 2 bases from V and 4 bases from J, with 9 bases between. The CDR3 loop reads CASSFGVYNEKLFF. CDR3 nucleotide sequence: TGCGCCAGCAGCTTCGGGGTTTATAATGAAAAACTGTTTTTT.

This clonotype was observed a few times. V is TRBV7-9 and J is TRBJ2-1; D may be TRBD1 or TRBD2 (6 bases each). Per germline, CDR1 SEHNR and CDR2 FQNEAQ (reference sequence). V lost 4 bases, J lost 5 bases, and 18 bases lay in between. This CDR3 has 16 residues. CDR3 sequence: CASSSPGAPSNNEQFF. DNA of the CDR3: TGTGCCAGCAGCTCCCCGGGGGCGCCCAGCAACAATGAGCAGTTCTTC.

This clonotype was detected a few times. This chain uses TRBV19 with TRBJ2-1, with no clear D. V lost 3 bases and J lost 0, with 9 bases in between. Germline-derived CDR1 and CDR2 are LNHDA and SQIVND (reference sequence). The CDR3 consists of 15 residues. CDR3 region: CASSIRVSSYNEQFF. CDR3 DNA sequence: TGTGCCAGTAGTATTCGTGTCAGCTCCTACAATGAGCAGTTCTTC.

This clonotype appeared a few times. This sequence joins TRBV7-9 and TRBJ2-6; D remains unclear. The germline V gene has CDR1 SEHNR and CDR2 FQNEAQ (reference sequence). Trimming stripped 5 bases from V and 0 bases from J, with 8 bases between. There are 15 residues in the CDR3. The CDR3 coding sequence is TGTGCCAGCAGCCTTCAAGACTCTGGGGCCAACGTCCTGACTTTC. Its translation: CASSLQDSGANVLTF.

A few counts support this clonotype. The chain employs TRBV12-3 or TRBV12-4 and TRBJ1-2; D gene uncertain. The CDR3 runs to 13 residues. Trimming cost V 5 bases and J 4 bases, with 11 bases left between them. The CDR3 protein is CASSSSTVYGYTF. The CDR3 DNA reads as TGTGCCAGCAGTAGTTCCACAGTCTATGGCTACACCTTC.

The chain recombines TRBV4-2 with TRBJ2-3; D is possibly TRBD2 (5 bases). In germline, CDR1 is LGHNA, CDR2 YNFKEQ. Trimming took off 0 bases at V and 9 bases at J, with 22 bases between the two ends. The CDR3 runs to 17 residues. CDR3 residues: CASSQDPRVGSFETQYF. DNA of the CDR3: TGTGCCAGCAGCCAAGATCCGCGGGTGGGAAGTTTTGAGACGCAGTATTTT.

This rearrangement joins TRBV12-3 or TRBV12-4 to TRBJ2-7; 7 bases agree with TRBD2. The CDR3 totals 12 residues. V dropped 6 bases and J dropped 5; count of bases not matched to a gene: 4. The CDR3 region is CASSRDYDEQYF. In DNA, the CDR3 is TGTGCCAGCAGCCGGGACTATGACGAGCAGTACTTC.

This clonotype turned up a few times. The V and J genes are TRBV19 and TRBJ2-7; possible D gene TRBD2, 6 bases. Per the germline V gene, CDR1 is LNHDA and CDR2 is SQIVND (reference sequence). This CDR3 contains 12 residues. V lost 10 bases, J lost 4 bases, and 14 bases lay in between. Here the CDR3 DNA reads TGTGCCATCAGGAGGGTGCGATACGAGCAGTACTTC. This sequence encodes CAIRRVRYEQYF.

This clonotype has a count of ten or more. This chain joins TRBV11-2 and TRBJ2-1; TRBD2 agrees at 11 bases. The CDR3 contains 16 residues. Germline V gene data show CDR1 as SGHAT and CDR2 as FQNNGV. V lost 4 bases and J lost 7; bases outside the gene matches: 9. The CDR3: CASSSQRLAGSNEQFF. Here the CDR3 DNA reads TGTGCCAGCAGCTCACAGAGACTAGCGGGATCGAATGAGCAGTTCTTC.

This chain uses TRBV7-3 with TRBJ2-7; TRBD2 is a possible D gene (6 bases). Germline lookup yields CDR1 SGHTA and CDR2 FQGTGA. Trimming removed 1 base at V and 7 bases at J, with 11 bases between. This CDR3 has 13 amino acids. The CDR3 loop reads CASSLSPGGEQYF. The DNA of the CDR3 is TGTGCCAGCAGCTTAAGCCCAGGAGGGGAGCAGTACTTC.

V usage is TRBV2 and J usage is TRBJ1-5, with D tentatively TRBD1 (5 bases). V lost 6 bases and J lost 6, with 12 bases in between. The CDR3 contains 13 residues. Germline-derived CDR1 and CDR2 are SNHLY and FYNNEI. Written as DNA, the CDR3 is TGTGCCAGCAGATTGGGGACTCGTCAGCCCCAGCATTTT. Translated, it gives CASRLGTRQPQHF.

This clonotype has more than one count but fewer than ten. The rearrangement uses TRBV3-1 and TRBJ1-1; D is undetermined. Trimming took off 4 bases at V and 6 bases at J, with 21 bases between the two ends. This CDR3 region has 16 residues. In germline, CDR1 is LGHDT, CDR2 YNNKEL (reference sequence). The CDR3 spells CASSPSRVIPNAEAFF. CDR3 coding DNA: TGTGCCAGCAGCCCCTCGAGGGTCATACCTAACGCTGAAGCTTTCTTT.

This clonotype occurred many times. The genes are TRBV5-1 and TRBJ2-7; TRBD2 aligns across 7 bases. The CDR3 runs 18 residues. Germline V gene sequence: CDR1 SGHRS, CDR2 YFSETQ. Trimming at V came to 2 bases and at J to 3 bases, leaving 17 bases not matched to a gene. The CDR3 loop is CASSFAGVDSPGDYEQYF. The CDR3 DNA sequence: TGCGCCAGCAGCTTTGCGGGAGTCGACTCCCCGGGTGACTACGAGCAGTACTTC.

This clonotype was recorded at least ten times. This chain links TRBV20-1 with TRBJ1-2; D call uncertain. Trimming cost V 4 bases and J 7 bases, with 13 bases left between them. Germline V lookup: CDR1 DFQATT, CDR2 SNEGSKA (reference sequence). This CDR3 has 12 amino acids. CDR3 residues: CSATNPKSGYTF. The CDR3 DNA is TGCAGTGCTACGAACCCGAAGTCTGGCTACACCTTC.

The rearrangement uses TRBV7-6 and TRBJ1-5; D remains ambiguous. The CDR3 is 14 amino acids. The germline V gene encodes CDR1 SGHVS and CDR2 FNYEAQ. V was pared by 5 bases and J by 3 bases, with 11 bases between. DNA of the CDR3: TGTGCCAGCAGCACTGGGTTGGACAATCAGCCCCAGCATTTT. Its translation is CASSTGLDNQPQHF. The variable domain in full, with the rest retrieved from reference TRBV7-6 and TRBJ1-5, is GAGVSQSPRYKVTKRGQDVALRCDPISGHVSLYWYRQALGQGPEFLTYFNYEAQQDKSGLPNDRFSAERPEGSISTLTIQRTEQRDSAMYRCASSTGLDNQPQHFGDGTRLSIL.

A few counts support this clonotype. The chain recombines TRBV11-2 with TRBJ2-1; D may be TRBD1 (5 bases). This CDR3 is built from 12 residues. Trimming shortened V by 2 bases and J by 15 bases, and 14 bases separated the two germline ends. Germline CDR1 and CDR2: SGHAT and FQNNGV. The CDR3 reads CASSLFSQGAFF. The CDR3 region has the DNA TGTGCCAGCAGCTTATTCTCGCAGGGCGCGTTCTTC.

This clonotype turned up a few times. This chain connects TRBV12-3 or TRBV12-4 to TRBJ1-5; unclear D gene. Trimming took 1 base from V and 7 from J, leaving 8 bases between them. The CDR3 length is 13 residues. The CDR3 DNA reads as TGTGCCAGCAGTTTAGGGAGGGAACAGCCCCAGCATTTT. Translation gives CASSLGREQPQHF.

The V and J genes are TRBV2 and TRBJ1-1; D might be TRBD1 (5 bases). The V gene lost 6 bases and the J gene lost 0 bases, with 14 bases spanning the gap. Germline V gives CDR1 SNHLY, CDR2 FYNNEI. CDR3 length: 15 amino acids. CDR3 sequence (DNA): TGTGCCAGCAGCGGGGAGGGACTAATGAACACTGAAGCTTTCTTT. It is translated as CASSGEGLMNTEAFF.

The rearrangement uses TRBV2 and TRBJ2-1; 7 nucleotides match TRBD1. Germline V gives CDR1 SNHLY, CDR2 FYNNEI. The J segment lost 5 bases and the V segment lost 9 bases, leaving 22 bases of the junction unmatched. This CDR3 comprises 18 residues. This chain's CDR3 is CARKISPSQGVRDNEQFF. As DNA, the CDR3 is TGTGCCAGAAAAATCTCCCCGTCCCAGGGGGTTCGGGACAATGAGCAGTTCTTC.